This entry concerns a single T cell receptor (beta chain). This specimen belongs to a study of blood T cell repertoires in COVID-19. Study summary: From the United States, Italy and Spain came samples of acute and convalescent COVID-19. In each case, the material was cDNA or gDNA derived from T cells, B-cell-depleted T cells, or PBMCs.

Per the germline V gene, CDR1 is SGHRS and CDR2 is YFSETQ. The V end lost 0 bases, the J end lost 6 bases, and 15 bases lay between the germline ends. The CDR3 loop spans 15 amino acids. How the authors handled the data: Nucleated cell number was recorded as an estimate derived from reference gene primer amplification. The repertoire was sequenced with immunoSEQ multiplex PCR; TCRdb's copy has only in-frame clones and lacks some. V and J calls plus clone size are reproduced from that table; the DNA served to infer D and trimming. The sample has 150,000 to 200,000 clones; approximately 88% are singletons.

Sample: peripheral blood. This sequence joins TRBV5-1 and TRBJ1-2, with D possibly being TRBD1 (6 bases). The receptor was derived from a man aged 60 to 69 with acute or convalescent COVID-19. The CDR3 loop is CASSLASSRGDGYTF. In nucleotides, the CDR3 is TGCGCCAGCAGCTTGGCCTCGTCCAGGGGAGATGGCTACACCTTC.